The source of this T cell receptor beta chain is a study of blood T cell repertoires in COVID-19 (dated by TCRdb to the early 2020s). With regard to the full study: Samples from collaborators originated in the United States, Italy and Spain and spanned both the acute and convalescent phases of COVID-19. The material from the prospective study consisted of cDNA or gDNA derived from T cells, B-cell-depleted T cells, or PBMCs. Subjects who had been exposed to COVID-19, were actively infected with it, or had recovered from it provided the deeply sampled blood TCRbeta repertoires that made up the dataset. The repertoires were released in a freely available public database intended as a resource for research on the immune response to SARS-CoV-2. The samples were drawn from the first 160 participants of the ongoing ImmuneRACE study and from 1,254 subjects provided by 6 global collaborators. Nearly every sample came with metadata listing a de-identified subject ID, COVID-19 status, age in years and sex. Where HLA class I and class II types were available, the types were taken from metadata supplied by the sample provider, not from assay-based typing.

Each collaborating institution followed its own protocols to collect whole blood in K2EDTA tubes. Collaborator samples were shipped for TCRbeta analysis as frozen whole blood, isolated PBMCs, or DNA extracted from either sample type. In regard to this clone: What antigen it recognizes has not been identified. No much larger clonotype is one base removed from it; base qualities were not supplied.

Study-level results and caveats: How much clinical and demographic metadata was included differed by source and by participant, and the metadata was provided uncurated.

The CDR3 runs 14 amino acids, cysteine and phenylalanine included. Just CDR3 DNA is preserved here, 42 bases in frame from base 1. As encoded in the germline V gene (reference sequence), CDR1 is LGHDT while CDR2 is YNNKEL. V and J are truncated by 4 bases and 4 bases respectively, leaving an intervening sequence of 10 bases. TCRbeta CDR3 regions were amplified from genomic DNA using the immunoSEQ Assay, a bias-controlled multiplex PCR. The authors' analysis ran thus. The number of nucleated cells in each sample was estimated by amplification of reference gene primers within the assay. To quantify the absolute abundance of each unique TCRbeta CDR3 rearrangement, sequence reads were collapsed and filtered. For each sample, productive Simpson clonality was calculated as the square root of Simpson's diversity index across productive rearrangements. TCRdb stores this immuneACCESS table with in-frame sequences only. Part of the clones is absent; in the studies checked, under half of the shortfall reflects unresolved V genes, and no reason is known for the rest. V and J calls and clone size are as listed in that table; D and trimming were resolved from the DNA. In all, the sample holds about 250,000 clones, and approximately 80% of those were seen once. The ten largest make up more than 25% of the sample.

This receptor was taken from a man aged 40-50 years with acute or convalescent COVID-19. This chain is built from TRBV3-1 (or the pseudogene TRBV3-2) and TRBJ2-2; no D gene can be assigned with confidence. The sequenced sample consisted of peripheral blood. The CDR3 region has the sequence CASSPERSTGELFF. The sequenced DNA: TGTGCCAGCAGCCCGGAGCGTAGCACCGGGGAGCTGTTTTTT.